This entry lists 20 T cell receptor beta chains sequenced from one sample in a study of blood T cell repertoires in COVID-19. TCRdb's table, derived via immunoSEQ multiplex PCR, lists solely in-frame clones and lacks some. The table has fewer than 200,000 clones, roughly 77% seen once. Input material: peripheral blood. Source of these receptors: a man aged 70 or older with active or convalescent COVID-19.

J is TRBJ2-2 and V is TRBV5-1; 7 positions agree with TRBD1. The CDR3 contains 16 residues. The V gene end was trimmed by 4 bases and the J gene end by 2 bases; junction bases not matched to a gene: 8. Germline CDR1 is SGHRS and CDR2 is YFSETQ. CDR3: CASSIRDSRNTGELFF. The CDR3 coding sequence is TGCGCCAGCAGCATCCGGGACAGTCGAAACACCGGGGAGCTGTTTTTT.

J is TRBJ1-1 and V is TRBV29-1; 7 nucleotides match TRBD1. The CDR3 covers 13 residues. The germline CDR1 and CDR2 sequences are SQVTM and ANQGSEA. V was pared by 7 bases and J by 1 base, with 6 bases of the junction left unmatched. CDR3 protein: CSAVTGTNTEAFF. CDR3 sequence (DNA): TGCAGCGCTGTGACAGGGACGAACACTGAAGCTTTCTTT.

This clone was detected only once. CDR3 region: CASTTGGSYEQYF. CDR3 DNA sequence: TGTGCCAGTACGACAGGGGGTTCCTACGAGCAGTACTTC. This chain links TRBV19 with TRBJ2-7, with TRBD1 matching 9 bases. Looked up from germline, CDR1 is LNHDA and CDR2 is SQIVND (reference sequence). Trimming took 7 bases from V and 1 from J; bases not matched to a gene: 2. The CDR3 loop spans 13 amino acids. Complete variable domain (other parts from reference TRBV19 and TRBJ2-7): DGGITQSPKYLFRKEGQNVTLSCEQNLNHDAMYWYRQDPGQGLRLIYYSQIVNDFQKGDIAEGYSVSREKKESFPLTVTSAQKNPTAFYLCASTTGGSYEQYFGPGTRLTVT.

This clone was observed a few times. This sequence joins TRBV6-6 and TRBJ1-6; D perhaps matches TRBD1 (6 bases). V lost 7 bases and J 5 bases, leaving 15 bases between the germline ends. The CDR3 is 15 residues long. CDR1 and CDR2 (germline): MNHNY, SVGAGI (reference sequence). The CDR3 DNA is TGTGCCAGCACCCTCCCACAGGGCCATAATTCACCCCTCCACTTT. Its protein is CASTLPQGHNSPLHF.

The CDR3 coding sequence is TGTGCCAGCAGTTATTCGGGCAGGGGGGATGTTAGCACCGGGGAGCTGTTTTTT. Translating it yields CASSYSGRGDVSTGELFF. V usage is TRBV6-9 and J usage is TRBJ2-2, with D perhaps matching TRBD1 (7 bases). Germline values: CDR1 MNHGY, CDR2 SVAAGI. The CDR3 consists of 18 residues. V was shortened by 0 bases and J by 4 bases, with 18 bases between the two germline ends.

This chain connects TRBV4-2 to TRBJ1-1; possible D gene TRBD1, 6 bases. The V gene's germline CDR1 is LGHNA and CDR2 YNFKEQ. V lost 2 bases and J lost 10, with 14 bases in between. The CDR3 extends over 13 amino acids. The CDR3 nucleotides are TGTGCCAGCAGCCAACAAGGGGGGGGTTTAGCTTTCTTT. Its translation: CASSQQGGGLAFF.

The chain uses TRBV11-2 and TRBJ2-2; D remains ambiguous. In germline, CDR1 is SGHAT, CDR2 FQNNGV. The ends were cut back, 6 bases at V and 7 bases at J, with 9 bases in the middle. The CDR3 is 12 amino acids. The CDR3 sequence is CASRRYGGELFF. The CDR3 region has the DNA TGTGCCAGCAGGAGGTATGGCGGGGAGCTGTTTTTT.

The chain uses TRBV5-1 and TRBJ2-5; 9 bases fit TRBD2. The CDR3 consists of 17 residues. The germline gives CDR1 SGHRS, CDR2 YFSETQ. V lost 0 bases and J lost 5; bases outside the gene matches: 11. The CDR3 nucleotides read TGCGCCAGCAGCTTGGGCGCTAGCGGGACGATTCGGGAGACCCAGTACTTC. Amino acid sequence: CASSLGASGTIRETQYF. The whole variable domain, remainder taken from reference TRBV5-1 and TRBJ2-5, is KAGVTQTPRYLIKTRGQQVTLSCSPISGHRSVSWYQQTPGQGLQFLFEYFSETQRNKGNFPGRFSGRQFSNSRSEMNVSTLELGDSALYLCASSLGASGTIRETQYFGPGTRLLVL.

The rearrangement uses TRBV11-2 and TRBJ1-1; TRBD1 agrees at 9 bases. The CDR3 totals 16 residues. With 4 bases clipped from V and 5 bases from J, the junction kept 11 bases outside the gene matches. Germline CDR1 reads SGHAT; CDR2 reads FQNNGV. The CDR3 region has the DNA TGTGCCAGCAGCTCTGCCGGGACAGGGTGGGGAACTGAAGCTTTCTTT. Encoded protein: CASSSAGTGWGTEAFF.

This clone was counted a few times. The DNA of the CDR3 is TGTGCCAGCAGTTACTCCGTAGCGGGAGGACTGGGAGAGCAGTACTTC. Protein: CASSYSVAGGLGEQYF. This sequence joins TRBV6-5 and TRBJ2-7; 10 bases agree with TRBD2. Germline V gene lookup returns CDR1 MNHEY and CDR2 SVGAGI. The CDR3 has 16 amino acids. Losses at the gene ends were 0 bases for V and 7 bases for J; bases not matched to a gene: 9.

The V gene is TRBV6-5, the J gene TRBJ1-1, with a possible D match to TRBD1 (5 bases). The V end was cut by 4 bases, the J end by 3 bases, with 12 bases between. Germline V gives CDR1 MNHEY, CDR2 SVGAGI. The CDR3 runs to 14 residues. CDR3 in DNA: TGTGCCAGCAGTTTCTATGCCAGGGACACTGAAGCTTTCTTT. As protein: CASSFYARDTEAFF.

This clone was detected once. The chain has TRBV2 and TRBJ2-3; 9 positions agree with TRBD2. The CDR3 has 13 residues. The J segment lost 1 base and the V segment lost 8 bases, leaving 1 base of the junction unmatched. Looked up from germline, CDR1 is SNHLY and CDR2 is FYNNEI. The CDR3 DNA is TGTGCCAGCGAGCGGGAGGGCACAGATACGCAGTATTTT. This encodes CASEREGTDTQYF. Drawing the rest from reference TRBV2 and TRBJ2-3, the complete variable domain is EPEVTQTPSHQVTQMGQEVILRCVPISNHLYFYWYRQILGQKVEFLVSFYNNEISEKSEIFDDQFSVERPDGSNFTLKIRSTKLEDSAMYFCASEREGTDTQYFGPGTRLTVL.

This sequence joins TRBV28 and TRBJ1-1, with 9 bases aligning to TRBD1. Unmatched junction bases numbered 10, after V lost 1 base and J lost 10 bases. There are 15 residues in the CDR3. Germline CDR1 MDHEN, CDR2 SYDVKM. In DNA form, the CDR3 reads TGTGCCAGCAGTTTATTCCACTCGGGACAGGGAGGAGCTTTCTTT. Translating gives CASSLFHSGQGGAFF.

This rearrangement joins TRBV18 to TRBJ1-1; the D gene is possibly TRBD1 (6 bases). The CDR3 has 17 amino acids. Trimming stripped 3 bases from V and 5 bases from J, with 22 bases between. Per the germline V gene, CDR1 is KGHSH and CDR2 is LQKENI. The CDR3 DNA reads TGTGCCAGCTCACCGAAGTCCTCGGCAGGGGTTTTAACTGAAGCTTTCTTT. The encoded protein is CASSPKSSAGVLTEAFF.

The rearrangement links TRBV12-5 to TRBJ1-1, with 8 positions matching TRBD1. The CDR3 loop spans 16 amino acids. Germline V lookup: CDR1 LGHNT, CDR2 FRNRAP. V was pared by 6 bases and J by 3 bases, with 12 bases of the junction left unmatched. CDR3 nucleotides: TGTGCTAGTGGCCCACAGGGGGAGTATCGTTACACTGAAGCTTTCTTT. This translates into CASGPQGEYRYTEAFF. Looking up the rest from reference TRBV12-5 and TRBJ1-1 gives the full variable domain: DARVTQTPRHKVTEMGQEVTMRCQPILGHNTVFWYRQTMMQGLELLAYFRNRAPLDDSGMPKDRFSAEMPDATLATLKIQPSEPRDSAVYFCASGPQGEYRYTEAFFGQGTRLTVV.

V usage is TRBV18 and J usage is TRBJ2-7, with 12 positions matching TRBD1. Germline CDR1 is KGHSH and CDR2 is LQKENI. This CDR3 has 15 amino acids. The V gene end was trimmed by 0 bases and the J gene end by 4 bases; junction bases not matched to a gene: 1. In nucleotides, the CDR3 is TGTGCCAGCTCACCACCGGGACAGGGGGCTTACGAGCAGTACTTC. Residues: CASSPPGQGAYEQYF.

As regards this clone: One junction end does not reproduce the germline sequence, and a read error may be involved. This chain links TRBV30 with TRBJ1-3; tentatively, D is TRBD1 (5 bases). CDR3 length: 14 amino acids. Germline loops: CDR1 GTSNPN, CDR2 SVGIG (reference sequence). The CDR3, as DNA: TGTGCCTGGGGTGTGGGACTCTCTGGAAACACCATATATTTT. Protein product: CAWGVGLSGNTIYF.

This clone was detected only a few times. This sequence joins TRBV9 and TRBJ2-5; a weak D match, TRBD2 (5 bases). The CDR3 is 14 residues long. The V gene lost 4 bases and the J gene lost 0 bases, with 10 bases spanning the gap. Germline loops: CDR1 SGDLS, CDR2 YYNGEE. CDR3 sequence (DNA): TGTGCCAGCAGCCCATCGGGGAACCAAGAGACCCAGTACTTC. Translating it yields CASSPSGNQETQYF.

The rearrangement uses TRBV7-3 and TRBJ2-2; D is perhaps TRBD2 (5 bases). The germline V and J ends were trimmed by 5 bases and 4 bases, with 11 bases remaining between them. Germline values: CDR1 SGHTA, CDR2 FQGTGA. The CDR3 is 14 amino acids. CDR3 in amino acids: CASSSGFSTGELFF. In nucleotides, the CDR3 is TGTGCCAGCAGCAGCGGATTTTCCACCGGGGAGCTGTTTTTT. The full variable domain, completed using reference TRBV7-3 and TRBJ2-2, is GAGVSQTPSNKVTEKGKYVELRCDPISGHTALYWYRQSLGQGPEFLIYFQGTGAADDSGLPNDRFFAVRPEGSVSTLKIQRTERGDSAVYLCASSSGFSTGELFFGEGSRLTVL.

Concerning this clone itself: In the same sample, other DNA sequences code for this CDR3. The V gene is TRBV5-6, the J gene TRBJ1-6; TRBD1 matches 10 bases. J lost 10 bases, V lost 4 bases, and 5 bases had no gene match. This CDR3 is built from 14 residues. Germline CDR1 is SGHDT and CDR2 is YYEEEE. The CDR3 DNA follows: TGTGCCAGCAGCCTAGGACAGGGGGACTCACCCCTCCACTTT. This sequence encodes CASSLGQGDSPLHF.